The 24 T cell receptor beta chains below come from one sample, sequenced in a study of regulatory T cells in long-lasting Graves disease. iRepertoire HTBI primers and Arm-PCR of CDR3 regions built TCR beta libraries. TCRdb reanalysed the multiplex PCR reads using MiXCR and keeps one entry per CDR3 protein. Among about 430,000 distinct CDR3 sequences listed, approximately 15% were seen once. Noted time point: newly diagnosed GD, antithyroid drugs for less than 3 months. After RNA was extracted from PBMCs, the TCR library was made from it. The sample was also reused in another study, on T cells in Graves' hyperthyroidism and ophthalmopathy.

Here the sequenced sample was peripheral blood mononuclear cells (PBMCs), taken at new diagnosis, from a patient treated with antithyroid drugs. The origin of the receptors is a woman in her 40s with Graves disease.

A note on this clonotype: A single base separates this from a much larger clone, so it may be a read error. This CDR3 fails to terminate in the conserved phenylalanine or tryptophan, so it likely reflects a read error. The chain links TRBV6-5 to TRBJ2-7, with 8 positions matching TRBD2. The CDR3 is 15 amino acids. The germline V gene has CDR1 MNHEY and CDR2 SVGAGI. V shed 4 bases, J shed 2 bases, and the junction held 7 bases outside the gene matches. Here the CDR3 reads CASSSRGTSAYEQYY. CDR3 coding DNA: TGTGCCAGCAGTTCTCGGGGGACTAGTGCCTACGAGCAGTACTAC.

A few counts support this clonotype. CDR3 nucleotides: TGTGCCACCAGTGATTTGGACACTAGCGCCCCCAATGAGCAGTTCTTC. Translating it yields CATSDLDTSAPNEQFF. The chain joins TRBV24-1 to TRBJ2-1; 7 nucleotides match TRBD2. This CDR3 is 16 amino acids long. J was trimmed by 6 bases and V by 0 bases; bases with no gene match: 7. Germline values: CDR1 KGHDR, CDR2 SFDVKD.

The chain links TRBV19 to TRBJ1-1; tentatively, D is TRBD1 (6 bases). This CDR3 contains 19 residues. V lost 2 bases to trimming and J lost 1 base, with 23 bases between them. The germline V gene has CDR1 LNHDA and CDR2 SQIVND (reference sequence). For the CDR3, the DNA is TGTGCCAGTAGTATACGGGCCCTCGGGCAGGGGAGTAGGAACACTGAAGCTTTCTTT. Its protein is CASSIRALGQGSRNTEAFF.

Many counts were recorded for this clonotype. The chain is built from TRBV28 and TRBJ2-1, with a weak D call TRBD1 (6 bases). V was cut by 3 bases and J by 5 bases, with 8 bases left in between. In germline, CDR1 is MDHEN, CDR2 SYDVKM. The CDR3 is 13 residues long. The chain's CDR3 is CASSFAGDNEQFF. CDR3 nucleotide sequence: TGTGCCAGCAGTTTTGCAGGGGACAATGAGCAGTTCTTC.

This clonotype has only a few counts. A much larger clone lies one base from this, so it may be a read error. The gene calls are TRBV28 and TRBJ2-2, with TRBD2 as a possible D gene (5 bases). This CDR3 is 16 amino acids long. V was clipped by 8 bases and J by 6 bases, with 22 bases between them. Germline values: CDR1 MDHEN, CDR2 SYDVKM. The CDR3 coding sequence is TGTGCCAGCGACGGAGGCAGTCGATCCAACGCCGGGGAGCTGTTTTTT. Protein product: CASDGGSRSNAGELFF.

The gene calls are TRBV12-3 or TRBV12-4 and TRBJ1-1, with 9 positions matching TRBD1. With 3 bases clipped from V and 10 bases from J, the junction kept 3 bases outside the gene matches. The CDR3 length is 12 residues. The CDR3 DNA reads as TGTGCCAGCAGTTTTTCGACAGGGGGAGCTTTCTTT. Residues: CASSFSTGGAFF.

This clonotype occurred a few times. Mismatch with germline at one junction end may stem from a read error. The genes are TRBV10-1 and TRBJ1-1; D perhaps matches TRBD1 (6 bases). Germline V gene lookup returns CDR1 WNHNN and CDR2 SYGVQD (reference sequence). CDR3 length: 14 amino acids. The CDR3 loop is CAFCRGCENSEAFF. CDR3 sequence (DNA): TGCGCCTTTTGTAGGGGGTGTGAGAACTCTGAAGCTTTCTTT.

This clonotype came up many times. This chain uses TRBV5-6 with TRBJ2-1; D is unresolved. The CDR3 loop spans 11 amino acids. Trimming removed 7 bases from V and 10 bases from J, with 12 bases in between. From germline, CDR1 is SGHDT and CDR2 YYEEEE. The CDR3 here is CASSLRLEQFF. The CDR3, as DNA: TGTGCCAGCTCCTTGCGGCTCGAGCAGTTCTTC.

On this clonotype itself: Germline and junction disagree at one end, which may indicate a read error. The chain combines TRBV2 with TRBJ2-5, with 10 positions matching TRBD2. Germline CDR1 reads SNHLY; CDR2 reads FYNNEI. This CDR3 spans 15 amino acids. Here the CDR3 DNA reads TGTGCCAGCAGCGAAGGAGCGGGAGGGCTGGAGACCCAGTACTTC. Amino acids: CASSEGAGGLETQYF.

This clonotype has at least ten counts. V gene TRBV27 combines with J gene TRBJ1-5, with TRBD1 matching 7 bases. Unmatched junction bases numbered 7, after V lost 5 bases and J lost 9 bases. The germline V gene has CDR1 MNHEY and CDR2 SMNVEV (reference sequence). CDR3 length: 13 residues. The CDR3 DNA is TGTGCCAGCAGTCCCAGGGGGGGAAGGCCCCAGCATTTT. This translates into CASSPRGGRPQHF.

The genes are TRBV6-5 and TRBJ1-1; tentative D call: TRBD1 (6 bases). This CDR3 has 16 amino acids. Trimming took off 2 bases at V and 2 bases at J, with 15 bases between the two ends. CDR1 is MNHEY and CDR2 is SVGAGI in the germline V gene. The CDR3 DNA sequence: TGTGCCAGCAGTTACACAACAGGGACACCTAACACTGAAGCTTTCTTT. This encodes CASSYTTGTPNTEAFF.

This clonotype was recorded at least ten times. The chain employs TRBV7-8 and TRBJ2-2; TRBD2 matches at 10 bases. The V gene end was trimmed by 5 bases and the J gene end by 4 bases; junction bases not matched to a gene: 10. The germline V gene has CDR1 SGHVS and CDR2 FQNEAQ. This CDR3 is built from 17 residues. CDR3 coding DNA: TGTGCCAGCAGCCCGGGAAGATTAGCGGGAGGCACCGGGGAGCTGTTTTTT. It is translated as CASSPGRLAGGTGELFF.

V is TRBV11-3 and J is TRBJ1-1, with D possibly matching TRBD1 (5 bases). The CDR3 is 16 residues long. V was cut by 6 bases and J by 3 bases, with 20 bases left in between. CDR1 is SGHNT and CDR2 is YENEEA in the germline V gene. The chain's CDR3 is CASSLRQAGRDTEAFF. The CDR3 DNA follows: TGTGCCAGCAGTTTAAGGCAGGCCGGCAGGGACACTGAAGCTTTCTTT.

V is TRBV29-1 and J is TRBJ2-1, with 9 bases identical to TRBD2. The junction had 14 bases not matched to a gene; V was cut back by 2 bases and J by 3 bases. The CDR3 loop spans 18 amino acids. Germline V gene data show CDR1 as SQVTM and CDR2 as ANQGSEA. The CDR3 sequence: CSVEYALGREGLYNEQFF. The CDR3 region has the DNA TGCAGCGTTGAATACGCACTTGGGCGGGAGGGCCTCTACAATGAGCAGTTCTTC.

The chain uses TRBV20-1 and TRBJ2-1; possibly TRBD2 for D (5 bases). Germline CDR1 reads DFQATT; CDR2 reads SNEGSKA (reference sequence). The CDR3 consists of 14 residues. V gave up 7 bases and J gave up 0 bases, with 13 bases separating them. In DNA, the CDR3 is TGCAGTGGCTCGGACTCCCGCTCCTACAATGAGCAGTTCTTC. As protein: CSGSDSRSYNEQFF.

This clonotype occurred many times. This chain joins TRBV5-8 and TRBJ2-2, with a tentative D call TRBD2 (5 bases). The germline V and J ends were trimmed by 2 bases and 5 bases, with 16 bases remaining between them. CDR1 and CDR2 (germline): SGHTS, YDEGEE. The CDR3 is 16 amino acids. CDR3 region: CASSFPPGPGTGELFF. CDR3 sequence (DNA): TGTGCCAGCAGCTTCCCCCCCGGCCCGGGGACCGGGGAGCTGTTTTTT. The entire variable domain, with the rest obtained from reference TRBV5-8 and TRBJ2-2, is as follows: EAGVTQSPTHLIKTRGQQATLRCSPISGHTSVYWYQQALGLGLQFLLWYDEGEERNRGNFPPRFSGRQFPNYSSELNVNALELEDSALYLCASSFPPGPGTGELFFGEGSRLTVL.

This clonotype was observed a few times. The genes are TRBV9 and TRBJ1-1; D is uncertain. V lost 0 bases, J lost 4 bases, and 10 bases lay in between. In germline, CDR1 is SGDLS, CDR2 YYNGEE. The CDR3 contains 14 residues. Here the CDR3 reads CASSVATRGTEAFF. In DNA, the CDR3 is TGTGCCAGCAGCGTAGCTACCCGAGGCACTGAAGCTTTCTTT.

J is TRBJ2-1 and V is TRBV20-1; the D gene is possibly TRBD2 (5 bases). Germline V gives CDR1 DFQATT, CDR2 SNEGSKA (reference sequence). V was trimmed by 0 bases and J by 7 bases, leaving 19 bases between them. CDR3 length: 16 amino acids. The CDR3 region is CSARDGLALNENEQFF. DNA of the CDR3: TGCAGTGCTAGAGATGGGCTAGCTCTTAACGAGAATGAGCAGTTCTTC.

Of note for this clonotype: Just one base apart from a much larger clone, this may be a read error. This chain joins TRBV30 and TRBJ1-1; 7 nucleotides match TRBD1. This CDR3 contains 12 residues. V was pared by 4 bases and J by 6 bases, with 5 bases of the junction left unmatched. Germline loops: CDR1 GTSNPN, CDR2 SVGIG (reference sequence). CDR3 in amino acids: CAWKFRGSEAFF. In DNA form, the CDR3 reads TGTGCCTGGAAGTTCAGGGGGTCTGAAGCTTTCTTT.

This clonotype has a count of ten or more. V gene TRBV7-8 combines with J gene TRBJ1-3; D gene unclear. The length of the CDR3 is 17 residues. Germline-derived CDR1 and CDR2 are SGHVS and FQNEAQ. Trimming removed 5 bases from V and 3 bases from J, with 20 bases in between. CDR3 protein: CASSGRWGAFGGNTIYF. In nucleotides, the CDR3 is TGTGCCAGCAGCGGCCGCTGGGGAGCCTTCGGTGGAAACACCATATATTTT.

A note on this clonotype: Since a much larger clone is just one base distant, this may be a read error. The chain links TRBV7-9 to TRBJ2-5, with D unresolved. Trimming took off 3 bases at V and 0 bases at J, with 8 bases between the two ends. The CDR3 totals 14 residues. Germline values: CDR1 SEHNR, CDR2 FQNEAQ (reference sequence). CDR3 DNA sequence: TGTGCCAGCAGCTTGGACGGTTACCAAGAGACCCAGTACTTC. It specifies CASSLDGYQETQYF.

This sequence joins TRBV5-1 and TRBJ1-1, with D possibly being TRBD1 (6 bases). The V gene's germline CDR1 is SGHRS and CDR2 YFSETQ. V lost 0 bases to trimming and J lost 3 bases, with 12 bases between them. This CDR3 is built from 15 residues. The chain's CDR3 is CASSLGTVGHTEAFF. CDR3 DNA sequence: TGCGCCAGCAGCTTGGGGACAGTCGGGCACACTGAAGCTTTCTTT.

The chain is built from TRBV18 and TRBJ2-3, with D possibly matching TRBD2 (7 bases). Trimming shortened V by 6 bases and J by 2 bases, and 12 bases separated the two germline ends. There are 14 residues in the CDR3. CDR1 and CDR2 from the germline V gene are KGHSH and LQKENI. The CDR3: CASSQGTTTDTQYF. The DNA of the CDR3 is TGTGCCAGCTCGCAGGGGACTACCACAGATACGCAGTATTTT.

V and J are TRBV5-5 and TRBJ2-6; TRBD2 is a possible D gene (6 bases). Deletions cut 0 bases from V and 2 bases from J, with 12 bases between. Germline loops: CDR1 SGHKS, CDR2 YYEKEE (reference sequence). This CDR3 has 17 residues. The CDR3 is CASSLALTGAGANVLTF. The DNA for the CDR3 is TGTGCCAGCAGCTTGGCCCTCACGGGAGCTGGGGCCAACGTCCTGACTTTC. Together with reference TRBV5-5 and TRBJ2-6, the CDR3 gives the full variable domain: DAGVTQSPTHLIKTRGQQVTLRCSPISGHKSVSWYQQVLGQGPQFIFQYYEKEERGRGNFPDRFSARQFPNYSSELNVNALLLGDSALYLCASSLALTGAGANVLTFGAGSRLTVL.